This T cell receptor (beta chain) was documented in a study of blood T cell repertoires in COVID-19. Background on the study: T cells, B-cell-depleted T cells, or PBMCs supplied cDNA or gDNA.

This CDR3 has 17 amino acids. The V and J ends lost 0 bases and 5 bases, in that order; junction bases with no gene match: 8. The germline V gene encodes CDR1 MGHRA and CDR2 YSYEKL. Authors' methods: Amplifying reference gene primers gave estimates of nucleated cell counts. The table came from immunoSEQ multiplex PCR; TCRdb's copy has only in-frame clones and leaves some out. The V and J calls and the clone size are those of that table, but D and trimming were determined from the DNA. The repertoire includes some 200,000 clones, around 86% of them detected once, and almost 4.5% sits in the top ten. Specimen: peripheral blood. The sequence was collected from a middle-aged man with acute or convalescent COVID-19. The rearrangement uses TRBV4-1 and TRBJ2-2; TRBD2 agrees at 8 bases. The CDR3 nucleotides read TGCGCCAGCAGCCAAGAGGCTCTCGGGGGGGCTACCGGGGAGCTGTTTTTT. It encodes CASSQEALGGATGELFF.